This paragraph reports one T cell receptor beta chain. The authors' processing: Reference gene primer amplification gave nucleated cell count estimates. The repertoire was sequenced with immunoSEQ multiplex PCR; TCRdb's copy has only in-frame clones and lacks some. V and J calls and clone size are given by that table; D and trimming were obtained from the DNA. The sample consists of 100,000 to 150,000 clones, roughly 84% of them appearing once. This specimen comes from a study of blood T cell repertoires in COVID-19. Study context: COVID-19 samples from acute and convalescent phases originated in the United States, Italy and Spain. In each case, the material was cDNA or gDNA derived from T cells, B-cell-depleted T cells, or PBMCs.

This CDR3 is 13 amino acids long. The germline CDR1 and CDR2 sequences are SGDLS and YYNGEE. V lost 0 bases and J lost 7, with 8 bases in between. The chain employs TRBV9 and TRBJ1-5; D unclear. This receptor was taken from a woman of 80 years or more with acute or convalescent COVID-19. The sequenced sample consisted of peripheral blood. CDR3 residues: CASSVDPGQPQHF. The CDR3 region has the DNA TGTGCCAGCAGCGTAGATCCCGGGCAGCCCCAGCATTTT.